This T cell receptor beta chain was sequenced in a study of vaccination effects on CD4 cells after COVID-19. Study information: Post-vaccine sampling occurred a median 72 days after the second dose.

Details on this clone: Its antigen is currently unknown.

ViraFEST expansion of antigen-specific CD4+ T cells with viral peptide pools preceded sequencing. CD4+ T cells were isolated after approximately 10 days of culture. All participants had two doses of either the BNT162b2 or mRNA-1273 vaccine. V was clipped by 3 bases and J by 10 bases, with 10 bases between them. The CDR3 contains 12 residues. From germline, CDR1 is SGHVS and CDR2 FQNEAQ. Assay: immunoSEQ multiplex PCR; the TCRdb copy retains only in-frame clones and omits some. The sample comprises roughly 24,000 clones, more than 65% of which are singletons, and 10% rests with the top ten. The chain uses TRBV7-8 and TRBJ2-1, with D perhaps matching TRBD2 (5 bases). This clonotype originated in a human donor who received a COVID-19 vaccine. The sequenced sample was CD4+ T cells from PBMCs cultured with HCoV-NL63 spike peptides, obtained after COVID-19 vaccination. The CDR3 loop is CASSLMGAEQFF. Here the CDR3 DNA reads TGTGCCAGCAGCTTGATGGGAGCCGAGCAGTTCTTC.